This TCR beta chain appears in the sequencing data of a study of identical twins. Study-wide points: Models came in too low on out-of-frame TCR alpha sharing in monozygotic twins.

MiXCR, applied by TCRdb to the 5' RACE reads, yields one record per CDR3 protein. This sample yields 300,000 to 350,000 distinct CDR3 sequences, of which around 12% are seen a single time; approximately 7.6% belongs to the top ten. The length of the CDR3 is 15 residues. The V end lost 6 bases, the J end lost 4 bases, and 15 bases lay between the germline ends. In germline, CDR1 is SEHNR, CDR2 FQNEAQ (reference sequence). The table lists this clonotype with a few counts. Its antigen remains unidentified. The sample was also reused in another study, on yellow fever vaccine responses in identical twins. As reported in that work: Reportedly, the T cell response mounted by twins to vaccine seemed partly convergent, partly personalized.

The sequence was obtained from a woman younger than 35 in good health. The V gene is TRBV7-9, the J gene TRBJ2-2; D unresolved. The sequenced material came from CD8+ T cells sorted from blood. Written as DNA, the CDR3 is TGTGCCAGCAGTTCATTGAAAGTGGGCACCGGGGAGCTGTTTTTT. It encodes CASSSLKVGTGELFF.